Below are 9 T cell receptor beta chains sequenced from a single sample in a study of OX40 agonist ivuxolimab in advanced cancers. Sequencing was performed with immunoSEQ multiplex PCR; in TCRdb, only in-frame clones are kept and a portion is missing. This table holds approximately 80,000 clones, about 94% found once. The source was CD4+ or CD8+ T cells sorted from blood, collected in a trial of the OX40 agonist ivuxolimab. The receptors originated from an adult with an advanced solid tumor such as melanoma, head and neck, liver or kidney cancer.

The rearrangement uses TRBV28 and TRBJ2-1, with no clear D. The ends were cut back, 5 bases at V and 9 bases at J, with 5 bases in the middle. The CDR3 runs to 10 residues. Germline CDR1 reads MDHEN; CDR2 reads SYDVKM. The CDR3 loop is CASSRVEQFF. The CDR3 coding sequence is TGTGCCAGCAGTAGGGTTGAGCAGTTCTTC.

The chain carries TRBV5-4 and TRBJ2-7; D is possibly TRBD1 (5 bases). With 1 base removed from V and 5 bases from J, the gap between germline ends came to 13 bases. There are 14 residues in the CDR3. The V gene's germline CDR1 is SGHNT and CDR2 YYREEE (reference sequence). CDR3 sequence (DNA): TGTGCCAGCAGCTTGAGGCAGGTGACAGACGAGCAGTACTTC. Translated, it gives CASSLRQVTDEQYF.

This clone has just a few counts. V is TRBV7-2 and J is TRBJ2-7; 11 bases are a match to TRBD2. Germline assignment: CDR1 SGHTA and CDR2 FQGNSA. The CDR3 contains 15 residues. V lost 6 bases, J lost 3 bases, and 7 bases stayed unmatched. The CDR3 loop reads CASSIGTSGFYEQYF. DNA of the CDR3: TGTGCCAGCAGTATCGGGACTAGCGGTTTCTACGAGCAGTACTTC. The full variable domain, with the rest looked up from reference TRBV7-2 and TRBJ2-7, is GAGVSQSPSNKVTEKGKDVELRCDPISGHTALYWYRQSLGQGLEFLIYFQGNSAPDKSGLPSDRFSAERTGGSVSTLTIQRTQQEDSAVYLCASSIGTSGFYEQYFGPGTRLTVT.

The chain has TRBV27 and TRBJ1-3; weak D call: TRBD1 (5 bases). Germline V gene lookup returns CDR1 MNHEY and CDR2 SMNVEV (reference sequence). Trimming shortened V by 2 bases and J by 0 bases, and 14 bases separated the two germline ends. CDR3 length equals 17 residues. CDR3 sequence (DNA): TGTGCCAGCAGTTTACCCCCGACAGAAAACTCTGGAAACACCATATATTTT. It specifies CASSLPPTENSGNTIYF.

The chain uses TRBV27 and TRBJ2-1, with D hard to call. Germline V gene lookup returns CDR1 MNHEY and CDR2 SMNVEV (reference sequence). The V end lost 8 bases, the J end lost 4 bases, and 15 bases lay between the germline ends. The CDR3 sequence is 14 residues long. Written as DNA, the CDR3 is TGTGCCAGCGGATTCGGATTAGTTTACAATGAGCAGTTCTTC. It codes for CASGFGLVYNEQFF.

The chain is built from TRBV11-2 and TRBJ1-1; D not resolved. Looked up from germline, CDR1 is SGHAT and CDR2 is FQNNGV. CDR3 length equals 11 residues. V was pared by 0 bases and J by 4 bases, with 0 bases between. CDR3 loop: CASSLDTEAFF. In DNA form, the CDR3 reads TGTGCCAGCAGCTTAGACACTGAAGCTTTCTTT.

The chain recombines TRBV5-1 with TRBJ2-7; TRBD2 is a possible D gene (5 bases). V lost 8 bases to trimming and J lost 0 bases, with 12 bases between them. This CDR3 region has 13 residues. Germline CDR1 SGHRS, CDR2 YFSETQ. CDR3 region: CASKPGYSYEQYF. The CDR3 DNA sequence: TGCGCCAGTAAGCCGGGGTACTCCTACGAGCAGTACTTC. The whole variable domain, filled in from reference TRBV5-1 and TRBJ2-7, reads KAGVTQTPRYLIKTRGQQVTLSCSPISGHRSVSWYQQTPGQGLQFLFEYFSETQRNKGNFPGRFSGRQFSNSRSEMNVSTLELGDSALYLCASKPGYSYEQYFGPGTRLTVT.

This clone is labeled medium-sized (0.01 to 0.1%). The rearrangement uses TRBV6-1 and TRBJ1-5; D gene ambiguous. V was pared by 4 bases and J by 4 bases, with 11 bases between. CDR1 and CDR2 (germline): MNHNS, SASEGT. The CDR3 contains 14 residues. The CDR3 loop reads CASSAVGPNQPQHF. For the CDR3, the DNA is TGTGCCAGCAGTGCCGTGGGTCCGAATCAGCCCCAGCATTTT.

The chain has TRBV7-7 and TRBJ2-2; the D gene is possibly TRBD2 (5 bases). CDR1 is SSHAT, CDR2 FNYEAQ, per germline (reference sequence). The CDR3 has 16 amino acids. Trimming took off 1 base at V and 5 bases at J, with 14 bases between the two ends. The CDR3 is CASSLGESVVTGELFF. The CDR3 DNA follows: TGTGCCAGCAGCTTAGGGGAGAGCGTTGTGACCGGGGAGCTGTTTTTT.